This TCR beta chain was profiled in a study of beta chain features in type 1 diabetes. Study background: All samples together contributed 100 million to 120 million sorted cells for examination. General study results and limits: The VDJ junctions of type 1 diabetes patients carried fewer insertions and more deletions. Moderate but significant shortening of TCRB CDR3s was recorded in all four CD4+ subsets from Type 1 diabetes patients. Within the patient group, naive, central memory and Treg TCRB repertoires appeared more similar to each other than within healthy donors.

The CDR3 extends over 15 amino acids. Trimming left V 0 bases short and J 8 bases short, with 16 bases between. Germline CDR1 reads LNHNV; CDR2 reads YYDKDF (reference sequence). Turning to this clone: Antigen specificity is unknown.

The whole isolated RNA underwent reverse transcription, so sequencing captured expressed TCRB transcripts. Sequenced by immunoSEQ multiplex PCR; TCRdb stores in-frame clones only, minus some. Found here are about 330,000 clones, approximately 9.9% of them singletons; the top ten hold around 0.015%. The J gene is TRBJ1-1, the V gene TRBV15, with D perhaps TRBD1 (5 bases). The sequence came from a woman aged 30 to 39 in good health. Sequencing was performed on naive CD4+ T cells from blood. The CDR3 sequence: CATSRDRAGPREAFF. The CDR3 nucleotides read TGTGCCACCAGCAGAGATCGGGCAGGGCCAAGGGAAGCTTTCTTT. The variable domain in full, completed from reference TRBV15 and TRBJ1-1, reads DAMVIQNPRYQVTQFGKPVTLSCSQTLNHNVMYWYQQKSSQAPKLLFHYYDKDFNNEADTPDNFQSRRPNTSFCFLDIRSPGLGDTAMYLCATSRDRAGPREAFFGQGTRLTVV.